The source of this T cell receptor beta chain is a study of CD8+ T cells in alopecia areata. Study-wide context: Administration of oral tofacitinib to treated patients was at 5 to 10 mg twice daily.

Extraction of RNA preceded its reverse transcription into cDNA, which served as the sequencing template. Produced via immunoSEQ multiplex PCR; TCRdb's table is partial and in-frame only. Altogether some 150,000 clones are present, about 86% being singletons, with the ten largest covering under 15%. General study points: Among patients, TCR sharing was less clear than in mice, a difference possibly due in part to HLA diversity in the patient population.

As concerns this clone: Its antigen is currently unknown.

Treatment noted: oral pan-JAK inhibitor, 5-10 mg twice daily. This receptor was identified in a human donor with alopecia areata. Sequencing used CD8+ T cells sorted from blood, obtained at week 4, from a patient treated with tofacitinib.

CDR3 region: CASSLVLGGTEAFF. Written as DNA, the CDR3 is TGTGCCAGCAGCTTAGTCCTCGGAGGGACTGAAGCTTTCTTT. J is TRBJ1-1 and V is TRBV7-9; D is unclear. V dropped 1 base and J dropped 5 bases, with 11 bases sitting between them. CDR3 size: 14 residues. From germline, CDR1 is SEHNR and CDR2 FQNEAQ (reference sequence).